One sample yielded the 5 T cell receptor beta chains listed below, sequenced in a study of blood T cell repertoires in COVID-19. The data were produced by immunoSEQ multiplex PCR, yet TCRdb's version contains in-frame clones alone and is incomplete. This sample has 37,000 or so clones, with 75% to 90% found just once. Sequencing was performed on peripheral blood. The source of these receptors is a human donor in a cohort sampled during active COVID-19.

The chain joins TRBV9 to TRBJ2-6, with D possibly matching TRBD1 (5 bases). This CDR3 has 14 residues. V lost 4 bases to trimming and J lost 1 base, with 6 bases between them. In germline, CDR1 is SGDLS, CDR2 YYNGEE. The CDR3 sequence: CASSPGSGANVLTF. The CDR3 DNA reads TGTGCCAGCAGCCCAGGGTCTGGGGCCAACGTCCTGACTTTC.

The chain joins TRBV3-1 (or the pseudogene TRBV3-2) to TRBJ2-7; 9 positions agree with TRBD1. The CDR3 totals 15 residues. Germline CDR1 is LGHDT and CDR2 is YNNKEL (reference sequence). The ends lost 5 bases at V and 6 bases at J; junction bases unmatched: 11. The CDR3 DNA reads TGTGCCAGCAGCACTCCGGGACAGGGTTTTCTCGAGCAGTACTTC. Translating it yields CASSTPGQGFLEQYF.

The chain recombines TRBV4-3 with TRBJ1-1; D gene ambiguous. The V end was cut by 2 bases, the J end by 1 base, with 20 bases between. The CDR3 totals 18 residues. The V gene's germline CDR1 is LGHNA and CDR2 YSLEER. The CDR3 protein is CASSQPAYPSQANTEAFF. The CDR3 DNA is TGCGCCAGCAGCCAACCCGCATATCCGTCGCAGGCGAACACTGAAGCTTTCTTT.

This chain uses TRBV27 with TRBJ1-2; D is ambiguous. Trimming shortened V by 8 bases and J by 0 bases, and 10 bases separated the two germline ends. CDR1 and CDR2 (germline): MNHEY, SMNVEV (reference sequence). This CDR3 contains 13 residues. Here the CDR3 reads CASGVASNYGYTF. The CDR3 DNA sequence: TGTGCCAGCGGTGTAGCCTCTAACTATGGCTACACCTTC.

DNA of the CDR3: TGTGCCAGCAGCTTGGGCCGGGACAATCAGCCCCAGCATTTT. Encoded protein: CASSLGRDNQPQHF. V gene TRBV5-6 combines with J gene TRBJ1-5; D not certain. In germline, CDR1 is SGHDT, CDR2 YYEEEE. V shed 0 bases and J shed 3 bases, with 7 bases lying between them. The CDR3 runs to 14 residues.